Below, 13 T cell receptor beta chains from the same sample are listed, as sequenced in a study of cytomegalovirus exposure and HLA in healthy donors. Primers for the PCR totalled 60 Vbeta and 13 Jbeta. Clones were read by immunoSEQ multiplex PCR, and TCRdb kept only the in-frame ones, dropping some. This table has roughly 99,000 clones, roughly 76% appearing once. Source material: PBMCs. The receptor source for this set is a young man in good health and CMV-seronegative.

The chain links TRBV5-6 to TRBJ1-1; 7 bases agree with TRBD1. This CDR3 has 16 residues. Germline lookup yields CDR1 SGHDT and CDR2 YYEEEE. Trimming removed 4 bases from V and 1 base from J; junction bases left unmatched: 10. CDR3 sequence: CASSVPGTAQNTEAFF. The CDR3 DNA reads as TGTGCCAGCAGCGTTCCCGGGACAGCTCAGAACACTGAAGCTTTCTTT.

V is TRBV19 and J is TRBJ2-2, with a tentative D call TRBD1 (5 bases). The ends were cut back, 6 bases at V and 2 bases at J, with 16 bases in the middle. There are 16 residues in the CDR3. From germline, CDR1 is LNHDA and CDR2 SQIVND (reference sequence). The CDR3 loop is CASRTGRTINTGELFF. CDR3 sequence (DNA): TGTGCCAGTAGAACGGGTCGGACAATAAACACCGGGGAGCTGTTTTTT. The whole variable domain, remainder taken from reference TRBV19 and TRBJ2-2, is DGGITQSPKYLFRKEGQNVTLSCEQNLNHDAMYWYRQDPGQGLRLIYYSQIVNDFQKGDIAEGYSVSREKKESFPLTVTSAQKNPTAFYLCASRTGRTINTGELFFGEGSRLTVL.

In the case of this clone: One end of the junction varies from germline; a read error may be responsible. This sequence joins TRBV7-9 and TRBJ2-5, with D tentatively TRBD1 (6 bases). This CDR3 has 16 amino acids. Germline V CDR1 and CDR2: SEHNR, FQNEAQ (reference sequence). CDR3 in amino acids: CSSSPPFPGAKETQYF. CDR3 in DNA: TGTTCCAGCAGCCCTCCGTTTCCAGGGGCTAAAGAGACCCAGTACTTC.

The chain recombines TRBV27 with TRBJ2-7, with 9 bases lining up with TRBD2. The germline gives CDR1 MNHEY, CDR2 SMNVEV (reference sequence). The ends lost 3 bases at V and 7 bases at J; junction bases unmatched: 7. The CDR3 spans 14 residues. The CDR3 protein is CASSFFAGGREQYF. Written as DNA, the CDR3 is TGTGCCAGCAGTTTTTTTGCGGGGGGGAGGGAGCAGTACTTC.

The chain couples TRBV28 to TRBJ1-5; no firm D call. V was clipped by 8 bases and J by 3 bases, with 11 bases between them. Looked up from germline, CDR1 is MDHEN and CDR2 is SYDVKM. This CDR3 is built from 13 residues. CDR3 DNA: TGTGCCAGCGAACTTGGGCTCAATCAGCCCCAGCATTTT. This encodes CASELGLNQPQHF.

V gene TRBV2 combines with J gene TRBJ2-4, with TRBD1 matching 7 bases. The CDR3 totals 18 residues. Trimming removed 7 bases from V and 4 bases from J; junction bases left unmatched: 19. The V gene's germline CDR1 is SNHLY and CDR2 FYNNEI. The CDR3 DNA reads as TGTGCCAGCAACCCCCGGGACAGTTCTACCCTGGCTAAAAACATTCAGTACTTC. Amino acid sequence: CASNPRDSSTLAKNIQYF.

This chain connects TRBV7-2 to TRBJ2-7, with TRBD1 as a possible D gene (6 bases). The CDR3 consists of 17 residues. The V end was cut by 2 bases, the J end by 0 bases, with 17 bases between. Germline V gene sequence: CDR1 SGHTA, CDR2 FQGNSA. CDR3 nucleotide sequence: TGTGCCAGCAGCTTATTCACCGGGACACACTCCTCCTACGAGCAGTACTTC. Its translation is CASSLFTGTHSSYEQYF.

V usage is TRBV7-9 and J usage is TRBJ1-2; 8 positions agree with TRBD1. The V gene's germline CDR1 is SEHNR and CDR2 FQNEAQ (reference sequence). The CDR3 has 14 amino acids. Losses at the gene ends were 8 bases for V and 5 bases for J; bases not matched to a gene: 10. The CDR3, as DNA: TGTGCCAGCCAAAGCGACAGGGGCTCGTATGGCTACACCTTC. Protein product: CASQSDRGSYGYTF.

V usage is TRBV6-5 and J usage is TRBJ2-7; 7 bases line up with TRBD1. The V and J ends lost 6 bases and 0 bases, in that order; junction bases with no gene match: 5. CDR3 length: 14 residues. Germline V CDR1 and CDR2: MNHEY, SVGAGI. DNA for the CDR3: TGTGCCAGCAGAACCCGGGACAGCTCCTACGAGCAGTACTTC. This gives the protein CASRTRDSSYEQYF.

This clone has more than one count but fewer than ten. J is TRBJ1-4 and V is TRBV28; 9 bases fit TRBD1. V was pared by 6 bases and J by 2 bases, with 7 bases of the junction left unmatched. CDR1 is MDHEN, CDR2 SYDVKM, per germline. This CDR3 region has 16 residues. The CDR3 DNA is TGTGCCAGCAGCAGATCAGGGACAGGGACTAATGAAAAACTGTTTTTT. Translated: CASSRSGTGTNEKLFF.

This clone was picked up a small number of times. The J gene is TRBJ1-3, the V gene TRBV6-1; 9 bases match TRBD1. The V segment lost 6 bases and the J segment 0 bases; nucleotides outside the gene matches: 3. Germline V lookup: CDR1 MNHNS, CDR2 SASEGT. CDR3 length equals 15 residues. DNA for the CDR3: TGTGCCAGCAGGGGGACAGGGTACTCTGGAAACACCATATATTTT. This translates into CASRGTGYSGNTIYF.

The chain joins TRBV20-1 to TRBJ2-5; no reliable D call. CDR1 and CDR2 from the germline V gene are DFQATT and SNEGSKA (reference sequence). There are 10 residues in the CDR3. V lost 5 bases to trimming and J lost 4 bases, with 5 bases between them. The CDR3 DNA follows: TGCAGTGCTTCATTAGAGACCCAGTACTTC. Its protein is CSASLETQYF.

The rearrangement links TRBV6-5 to TRBJ1-3, with unresolved D. CDR1 and CDR2 from the germline V gene are MNHEY and SVGAGI. This CDR3 region has 16 residues. V lost 0 bases and J 2 bases, leaving 11 bases between the germline ends. Written as DNA, the CDR3 is TGTGCCAGCAGTTACTCGAGGCCTGAGACTGGAAACACCATATATTTT. Residues: CASSYSRPETGNTIYF.